The 30 T cell receptor beta chains given below trace back to one sample, sequenced in a study of T cell clonotyping in hematopoietic cell transplantation. Time point reported: recipient sample about 28 days before transplant, after cytoreduction. This table comes from immunoSEQ multiplex PCR, and its TCRdb copy is limited to in-frame clones, with some not included. The data contain around 1,800 clones, around 93% of them singletons. Source: peripheral blood mononuclear cells, taken before stem cell transplant. The receptors derive from a woman aged 50 to 60 with acute myeloid leukemia. Some clones in this sample may be carry-over from other donors' samples.

The chain joins TRBV7-9 to TRBJ1-2; TRBD1 matches 7 bases. The CDR3 spans 15 residues. Germline V gene data show CDR1 as SEHNR and CDR2 as FQNEAQ (reference sequence). Trimming at V came to 5 bases and at J to 2 bases, leaving 8 bases not matched to a gene. The CDR3 nucleotides are TGTGCCAGCAGCCCGCGCTTGGACAGGAACTATGGCTACACCTTC. It encodes CASSPRLDRNYGYTF.

The chain has TRBV5-5 and TRBJ1-6; D not resolved. The CDR3 sequence is 16 residues long. Trimming cost V 0 bases and J 7 bases, with 14 bases left between them. Germline V lookup: CDR1 SGHKS, CDR2 YYEKEE (reference sequence). CDR3 protein: CASSLAVVQKNSPLHF. The CDR3 DNA reads TGTGCCAGCAGCTTGGCCGTTGTACAGAAGAATTCACCCCTCCACTTT.

The chain links TRBV19 to TRBJ1-5; a weak D match, TRBD1 (5 bases). The CDR3 has 16 residues. The V gene's germline CDR1 is LNHDA and CDR2 SQIVND (reference sequence). The ends were cut back, 1 base at V and 5 bases at J, with 15 bases in the middle. The chain's CDR3 is CASSIARGVGDQPQHF. The DNA of the CDR3 is TGTGCCAGTAGTATAGCAAGAGGGGTTGGCGATCAGCCCCAGCATTTT.

This chain uses TRBV6-1 with TRBJ2-2; TRBD2 matches 7 bases. Per the germline V gene, CDR1 is MNHNS and CDR2 is SASEGT. Germline trimming cut 8 bases from V and 0 bases from J; bases unmatched to any gene: 3. The CDR3 consists of 14 residues. This chain's CDR3 is CASRTSANTGELFF. Here the CDR3 DNA reads TGTGCCAGCCGTACTAGCGCGAACACCGGGGAGCTGTTTTTT.

The CDR3 reads CASSQEERAYNSPLHF. CDR3 in DNA: TGTGCCAGCAGCCAAGAAGAAAGGGCCTATAATTCACCCCTCCACTTT. The genes are TRBV4-2 and TRBJ1-6; D call uncertain. Germline CDR1 LGHNA, CDR2 YNFKEQ. V was pared by 0 bases and J by 2 bases, with 8 bases between. CDR3 length equals 16 residues.

The chain employs TRBV4-1 and TRBJ1-6, with 10 bases matching TRBD1. The CDR3 covers 15 residues. Looked up from germline, CDR1 is MGHRA and CDR2 is YSYEKL. With 4 bases clipped from V and 9 bases from J, the junction kept 6 bases outside the gene matches. As DNA, the CDR3 is TGCGCCAGCAGCCCCCTGGACAGGGGGAGTTCACCCCTCCACTTT. It translates to CASSPLDRGSSPLHF.

The chain is built from TRBV5-4 and TRBJ1-2; 7 bases align to TRBD1. V gave up 5 bases and J gave up 5 bases; unmatched junction bases: 6. The germline V gene has CDR1 SGHNT and CDR2 YYREEE (reference sequence). The CDR3 runs 13 residues. CDR3 region: CASRPGTAYGYTF. CDR3 sequence (DNA): TGTGCCAGCAGACCCGGGACAGCTTATGGCTACACCTTC.

V usage is TRBV4-3 and J usage is TRBJ2-3; D is unclear. The CDR3 totals 15 residues. Trimming shortened V by 0 bases and J by 6 bases, and 13 bases separated the two germline ends. CDR1 is LGHNA and CDR2 is YSLEER in the germline V gene. The CDR3 nucleotides are TGCGCCAGCAGCCAAGAATTAAGGTTTAGGGATACGCAGTATTTT. Protein product: CASSQELRFRDTQYF.

The V call is TRBV4-3, the J call TRBJ2-5, with a possible D match to TRBD1 (6 bases). The CDR3 is 16 amino acids. The germline V gene encodes CDR1 LGHNA and CDR2 YSLEER. V gave up 4 bases and J gave up 3 bases, with 18 bases separating them. The CDR3 is CASSPRAGDPEETQYF. In nucleotides, the CDR3 is TGCGCCAGCAGCCCCAGGGCAGGGGACCCGGAAGAGACCCAGTACTTC.

The chain combines TRBV5-1 with TRBJ1-2; D might be TRBD1 (5 bases). CDR1 and CDR2 from the germline V gene are SGHRS and YFSETQ. V lost 0 bases to trimming and J lost 4 bases, with 16 bases between them. CDR3 size: 16 residues. This CDR3 reads CASSLDYRSGSYGYTF. The CDR3, as DNA: TGCGCCAGCAGCTTGGATTATCGATCAGGGTCCTATGGCTACACCTTC.

V and J are TRBV4-3 and TRBJ1-3; D gene ambiguous. With 0 bases removed from V and 7 bases from J, the gap between germline ends came to 13 bases. This CDR3 is built from 15 residues. From germline, CDR1 is LGHNA and CDR2 YSLEER. DNA for the CDR3: TGCGCCAGCAGCCAAGATTGGGGATTAGGGAACACCATATATTTT. Amino acid sequence: CASSQDWGLGNTIYF.

The chain recombines TRBV19 with TRBJ2-4; possible D gene TRBD1, 6 bases. With 3 bases removed from V and 8 bases from J, the gap between germline ends came to 11 bases. Germline-derived CDR1 and CDR2 are LNHDA and SQIVND (reference sequence). The CDR3 has 13 residues. CDR3 region: CASSIQGSDIQYF. CDR3 bases: TGTGCCAGTAGTATCCAGGGGAGTGACATTCAGTACTTC.

This sequence joins TRBV7-2 and TRBJ2-5; D might be TRBD1 (6 bases). The CDR3 runs 15 residues. Germline V gives CDR1 SGHTA, CDR2 FQGNSA. The germline V and J ends were trimmed by 1 base and 4 bases, with 13 bases remaining between them. CDR3 in amino acids: CASSLGAGERETQYF. The CDR3 DNA is TGTGCCAGCAGCTTAGGTGCAGGGGAAAGAGAGACCCAGTACTTC.

The rearrangement uses TRBV6-6 and TRBJ2-3; the D gene could be TRBD1 or TRBD2 (5 bases each). The CDR3 sequence is 15 residues long. Germline CDR1 MNHNY, CDR2 SVGAGI (reference sequence). Trimming pared 0 bases from V and 6 bases from J, leaving 13 bases between. CDR3 region: CASSYSRAGSDTQYF. CDR3 nucleotides: TGTGCCAGCAGTTACTCGAGGGCAGGGTCGGATACGCAGTATTTT.

The chain has TRBV7-3 and TRBJ1-1, with TRBD1 identical over 8 bases. CDR3 size: 13 residues. Looked up from germline, CDR1 is SGHTA and CDR2 is FQGTGA. V was clipped by 5 bases and J by 5 bases; unmatched bases: 4. For the CDR3, the DNA is TGTGCCAGCAGCATAAACAGGGGGACTGAAGCTTTCTTT. The encoded protein is CASSINRGTEAFF.

V gene TRBV20-1 combines with J gene TRBJ2-1, with D unclear. The CDR3 has 11 residues. Trimming took off 2 bases at V and 7 bases at J, with 6 bases between the two ends. Germline V gene sequence: CDR1 DFQATT, CDR2 SNEGSKA (reference sequence). CDR3 protein: CSARLGNEQFF. CDR3 DNA: TGCAGTGCTAGACTAGGGAATGAGCAGTTCTTC.

The chain is built from TRBV4-3 and TRBJ1-2; D might be TRBD1 (6 bases). With 0 bases removed from V and 4 bases from J, the gap between germline ends came to 15 bases. The CDR3 runs 16 residues. Germline CDR1 is LGHNA and CDR2 is YSLEER. The CDR3: CASSQEATGTFYGYTF. In nucleotides, the CDR3 is TGCGCCAGCAGCCAAGAAGCAACAGGGACCTTCTATGGCTACACCTTC.

The chain combines TRBV29-1 with TRBJ1-3, with a weak D call TRBD1 (5 bases). Trimming removed 5 bases at V and 4 bases at J, with 12 bases between. CDR3 length equals 13 residues. Per the germline V gene, CDR1 is SQVTM and CDR2 is ANQGSEA. The CDR3 reads CSVLEGSGNTIYF. CDR3 sequence (DNA): TGCAGCGTTCTTGAGGGGTCCGGAAACACCATATATTTT.

The J gene is TRBJ2-5, the V gene TRBV2; 10 bases agree with TRBD1. The CDR3 is 15 residues long. V was clipped by 6 bases and J by 5 bases; unmatched bases: 9. CDR1 is SNHLY, CDR2 FYNNEI, per germline. CDR3 sequence (DNA): TGTGCCAGCAGCCTCAGCGGGGACAGGGGCGAGACCCAGTACTTC. Its translation is CASSLSGDRGETQYF.

CDR3 amino acids: CASSIFGGGGQETQYF. The CDR3 coding sequence is TGTGCCAGTAGTATTTTCGGGGGGGGCGGGCAAGAGACCCAGTACTTC. The chain combines TRBV19 with TRBJ2-5; 8 nucleotides agree with TRBD2. CDR1 and CDR2 (germline): LNHDA, SQIVND (reference sequence). The CDR3 has 16 residues. J gave up 2 bases and V 3 bases, and 8 bases lay outside the gene matches.

This rearrangement joins TRBV7-3 to TRBJ2-7; D may correspond to TRBD1 or TRBD2 (6 bases each). Trimming stripped 5 bases from V and 0 bases from J, with 8 bases between. This CDR3 has 13 amino acids. Germline values: CDR1 SGHTA, CDR2 FQGTGA. The CDR3 loop is CASSPGASYEQYF. CDR3 in DNA: TGTGCCAGCAGCCCGGGGGCCTCCTACGAGCAGTACTTC.

The J gene is TRBJ2-3, the V gene TRBV11-1; D tentatively reads TRBD1 or TRBD2 (5 bases each). Germline V CDR1 and CDR2: SGHAT, FQDESV (reference sequence). The CDR3 contains 16 residues. V was clipped by 2 bases and J by 0 bases, with 12 bases between them. CDR3 loop: CASSLNGASSTDTQYF. CDR3 DNA sequence: TGTGCCAGCAGCTTAAACGGGGCCTCTAGCACAGATACGCAGTATTTT.

The chain employs TRBV10-2 and TRBJ2-6; no definite D call. The V gene's germline CDR1 is WSHSY and CDR2 SAAADI. V dropped 4 bases and J dropped 8 bases, with 15 bases sitting between them. CDR3 length equals 15 residues. The CDR3 region is CASSALIGGSNVLTF. The CDR3 DNA reads TGCGCCAGCAGTGCCCTTATTGGTGGTTCCAACGTCCTGACTTTC.

This clone was detected once. The CDR3 is CSVFGTGNYEQYF. CDR3 sequence (DNA): TGCAGCGTTTTTGGGACAGGGAATTATGAGCAGTACTTC. The chain recombines TRBV29-1 with TRBJ2-7; 9 positions agree with TRBD1. CDR1 SQVTM and CDR2 ANQGSEA come from the germline V gene. The CDR3 spans 13 residues. After removal of 5 bases from V and 7 bases from J, the junction contained 9 bases not matched to a gene.

This sequence joins TRBV19 and TRBJ1-1, with a weak D call TRBD1 (5 bases). Germline V gives CDR1 LNHDA, CDR2 SQIVND (reference sequence). Trimming took 2 bases from V and 7 from J, leaving 17 bases between them. The CDR3 sequence is 15 residues long. CDR3 protein: CASSIIGLGGVEAFF. In DNA, the CDR3 is TGTGCCAGTAGTATAATAGGGTTGGGGGGTGTTGAAGCTTTCTTT.

This rearrangement joins TRBV7-2 to TRBJ1-2; D perhaps matches TRBD1 (5 bases). Trimming pared 5 bases from V and 5 bases from J, leaving 12 bases between. The CDR3 consists of 13 residues. Looked up from germline, CDR1 is SGHTA and CDR2 is FQGNSA. The CDR3 DNA reads as TGTGCCAGCAGCAACCGACAGCGTTATGGCTACACCTTC. It encodes CASSNRQRYGYTF. Looking up the rest from reference TRBV7-2 and TRBJ1-2 gives the full variable domain: GAGVSQSPSNKVTEKGKDVELRCDPISGHTALYWYRQSLGQGLEFLIYFQGNSAPDKSGLPSDRFSAERTGGSVSTLTIQRTQQEDSAVYLCASSNRQRYGYTFGSGTRLTVV.

The CDR3 region has the DNA TGCAGCGTTAACAAGTACCAAGAGACCCAGTACTTC. Amino acids: CSVNKYQETQYF. This chain links TRBV29-1 with TRBJ2-5, with D uncertain. CDR1 SQVTM and CDR2 ANQGSEA come from the germline V gene. The CDR3 has 12 residues. Trimming left V 5 bases short and J 0 bases short, with 7 bases between.

This sequence joins TRBV5-1 and TRBJ1-2; 11 nucleotides line up with TRBD1. The CDR3 contains 15 residues. The V gene's germline CDR1 is SGHRS and CDR2 YFSETQ. Trimming took 3 bases from V and 3 from J; bases not matched to a gene: 4. The CDR3 region has the DNA TGCGCCAGCAGCTACTCGGGACAGGGGGACTATGGCTACACCTTC. It encodes CASSYSGQGDYGYTF.

The chain couples TRBV5-8 to TRBJ2-2; 9 positions agree with TRBD2. This CDR3 has 15 amino acids. The trim removed 5 bases at V and 2 bases at J, leaving 4 bases unmatched. Germline V CDR1 and CDR2: SGHTS, YDEGEE. CDR3: CASRSSGVNTGELFF. The CDR3 nucleotides read TGTGCCAGCAGGTCTAGCGGGGTAAACACCGGGGAGCTGTTTTTT.

This sequence joins TRBV5-5 and TRBJ1-1; TRBD1 agrees at 7 bases. V lost 4 bases to trimming and J lost 1 base; unmatched junction nucleotides: 13. Germline V lookup: CDR1 SGHKS, CDR2 YYEKEE (reference sequence). This CDR3 is built from 17 residues. The CDR3 sequence is CASSTGLGQHKNTEAFF. The DNA for the CDR3 is TGTGCCAGCAGCACCGGCCTGGGACAGCACAAGAACACTGAAGCTTTCTTT.